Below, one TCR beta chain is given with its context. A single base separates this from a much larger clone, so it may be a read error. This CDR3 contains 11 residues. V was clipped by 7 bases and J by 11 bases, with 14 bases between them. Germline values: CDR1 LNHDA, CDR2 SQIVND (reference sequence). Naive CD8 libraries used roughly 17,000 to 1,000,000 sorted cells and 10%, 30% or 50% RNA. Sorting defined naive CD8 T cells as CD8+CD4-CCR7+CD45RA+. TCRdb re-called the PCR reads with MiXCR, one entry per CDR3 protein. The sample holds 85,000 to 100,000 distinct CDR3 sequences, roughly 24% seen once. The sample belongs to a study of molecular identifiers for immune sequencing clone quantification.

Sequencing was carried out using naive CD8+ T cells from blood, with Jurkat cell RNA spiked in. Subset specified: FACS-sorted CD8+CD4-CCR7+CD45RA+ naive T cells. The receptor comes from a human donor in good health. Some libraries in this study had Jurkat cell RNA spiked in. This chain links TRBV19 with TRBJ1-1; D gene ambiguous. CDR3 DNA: TGTGCCAGTACCGACTGGGGTGATGCTTTCTTT. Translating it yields CASTDWGDAFF.